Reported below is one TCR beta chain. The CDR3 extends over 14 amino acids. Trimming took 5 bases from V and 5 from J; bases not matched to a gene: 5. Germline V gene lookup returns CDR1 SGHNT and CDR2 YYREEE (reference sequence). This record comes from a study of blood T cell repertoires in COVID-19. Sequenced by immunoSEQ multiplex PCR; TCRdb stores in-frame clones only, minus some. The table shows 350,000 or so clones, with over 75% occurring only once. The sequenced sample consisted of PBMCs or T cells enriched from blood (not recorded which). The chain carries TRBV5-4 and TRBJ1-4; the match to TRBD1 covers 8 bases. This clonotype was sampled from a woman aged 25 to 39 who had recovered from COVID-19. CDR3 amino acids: CASSQRTGNEKLFF. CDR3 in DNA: TGTGCCAGCAGTCAACGGACAGGGAATGAAAAACTGTTTTTT.